The TCR beta chain described here comes from a study of blood T cell repertoires in COVID-19. Donors were grouped by their self-reported clinical history. Using immunoSEQ multiplex PCR, the repertoire was profiled, and TCRdb retains in-frame clones only, with some absent. Altogether 220,000 or so clones are present, 85% to 90% being singletons, with the ten largest covering more than 12%. The CDR3 length is 17 residues. The V end was cut by 2 bases, the J end by 5 bases, with 21 bases between. Germline V gene sequence: CDR1 LGHNA, CDR2 YSLEER. The sequence was obtained from a man aged 30-40 years who had been exposed to COVID-19. The chain combines TRBV4-3 with TRBJ2-5, with D maybe TRBD2 (7 bases). Sequenced input: PBMCs or T cells enriched from blood (not recorded which). In DNA form, the CDR3 reads TGCGCCAGCAGCCAATCCCGGGGGGCGGGGGTCTTTGAGACCCAGTACTTC. This translates into CASSQSRGAGVFETQYF.